This is a list of T cell receptor beta chains from one sample in a study of blood T cell repertoires in COVID-19. This table comes from immunoSEQ multiplex PCR, and its TCRdb copy is limited to in-frame clones, with some not included. This sample has around 300,000 clones, with approximately 88% found just once. Sequenced material: peripheral blood. These receptors came from a man between 50 and 59 years old with acute or convalescent COVID-19. The CDR3 runs from the conserved cysteine through the conserved F or W.

>TRBV27|TRBJ1-2
CASSLSVQPLGGYTF
>TRBV14|TRBJ2-1
CASSQFLAGGNEQFF
>TRBV7-9|TRBJ1-1
CASTPRAGGRANTEAFF
>TRBV7-8|TRBJ1-1
CASSLAQGALEAFF
>TRBV30|TRBJ2-7
CAWSVQVNSGEQYF
>TRBV4-1|TRBJ1-5
CASSYIGSGLSNQPQHF
>TRBV6-5|TRBJ1-2
CASTLRGWANYGYTF
>TRBV30|TRBJ2-5
CAWDNTGGGETQYF
>TRBV29-1|TRBJ2-5
CSVEDMGGETQYF
>TRBV6-4|TRBJ1-1
CASRGTYTSNTEAFF
>TRBV5-1|TRBJ1-2
CASSGGQVGYTF
>TRBV3-1/TRBV3-2|TRBJ1-2
CASRVGTDYGYTF
>TRBV5-1|TRBJ1-4
CASSLVPGGDEKLFF
>TRBV2|TRBJ1-5
CASMGQGPYSNQPQHF
>TRBV14|TRBJ1-6
CASSRDSNSPLHF
>TRBV9|TRBJ1-1
CASSADYVNTEAFF
>TRBV29-1|TRBJ1-1
CSVEPYLNTEAFF
>TRBV30|TRBJ1-2
CAWRAPLGTLGYTF
>TRBV19|TRBJ1-2
CASSIGGAGGPLYGYTF
>TRBV4-1|TRBJ2-2
CASSHRDRAQGGELFF
>TRBV25-1|TRBJ2-1
CASSDLTPSSYNEQFF
>TRBV6-6|TRBJ2-7
CASSYSRGSYEQYF
>TRBV5-4|TRBJ2-1
CASSLDRYNEQFF
>TRBV9|TRBJ2-2
CASSPQRGNTGELFF
>TRBV11-2|TRBJ2-3
CASSLTAGGWTDTQYF
>TRBV3-1/TRBV3-2|TRBJ1-1
CASSQDYPGEAFF
>TRBV7-3|TRBJ1-1
CASSARAGDTEAFF
>TRBV27|TRBJ2-3
CASSLAGGSPDTQYF
>TRBV12-3/TRBV12-4|TRBJ2-2
CASSFRVELFF